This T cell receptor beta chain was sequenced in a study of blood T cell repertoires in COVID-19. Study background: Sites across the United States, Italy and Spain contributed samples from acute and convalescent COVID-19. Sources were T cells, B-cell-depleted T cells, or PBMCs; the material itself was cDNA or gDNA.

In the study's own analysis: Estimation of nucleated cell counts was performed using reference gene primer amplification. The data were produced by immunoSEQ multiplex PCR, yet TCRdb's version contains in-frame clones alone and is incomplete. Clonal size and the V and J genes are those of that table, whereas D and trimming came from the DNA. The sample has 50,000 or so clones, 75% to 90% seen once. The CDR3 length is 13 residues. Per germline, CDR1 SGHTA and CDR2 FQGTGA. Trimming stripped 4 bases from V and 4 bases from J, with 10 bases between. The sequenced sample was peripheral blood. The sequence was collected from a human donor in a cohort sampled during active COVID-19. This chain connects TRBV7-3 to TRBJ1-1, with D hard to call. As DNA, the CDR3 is TGTGCCAGCAGCTCCTATGTTGGCACTGAAGCTTTCTTT. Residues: CASSSYVGTEAFF.